In its sample, the clone carrying this TCR beta chain was seen a few times. Its antigen is unidentified. Trimming cost V 5 bases and J 11 bases, with 14 bases left between them. The CDR3 contains 12 residues. TCRdb re-called the 5' RACE reads with MiXCR, one entry per CDR3 protein. Here the sample spans approximately 110,000 distinct CDR3 sequences, less than 25% being singletons. The source of the sample is a study of CD8 T cells in ankylosing spondylitis. Study-level points and caveats: Seven to nine highly homologous variants formed a TCR beta motif that appeared characteristic of ankylosing spondylitis blood. Significant enrichment of disease-linked clones was reported in matched ankylosing spondylitis synovial fluid.

This clonotype was obtained from a male donor with ankylosing spondylitis. This sequence joins TRBV12-3 or TRBV12-4 and TRBJ2-3, with D hard to call. Sequencing was carried out using synovial fluid, either unsorted or a sorted T cell fraction (not recorded which). The CDR3 DNA reads TGTGCCAGCAGTCTTCGCCCCGGTTGGCAGTATTTT. Its protein product is CASSLRPGWQYF.